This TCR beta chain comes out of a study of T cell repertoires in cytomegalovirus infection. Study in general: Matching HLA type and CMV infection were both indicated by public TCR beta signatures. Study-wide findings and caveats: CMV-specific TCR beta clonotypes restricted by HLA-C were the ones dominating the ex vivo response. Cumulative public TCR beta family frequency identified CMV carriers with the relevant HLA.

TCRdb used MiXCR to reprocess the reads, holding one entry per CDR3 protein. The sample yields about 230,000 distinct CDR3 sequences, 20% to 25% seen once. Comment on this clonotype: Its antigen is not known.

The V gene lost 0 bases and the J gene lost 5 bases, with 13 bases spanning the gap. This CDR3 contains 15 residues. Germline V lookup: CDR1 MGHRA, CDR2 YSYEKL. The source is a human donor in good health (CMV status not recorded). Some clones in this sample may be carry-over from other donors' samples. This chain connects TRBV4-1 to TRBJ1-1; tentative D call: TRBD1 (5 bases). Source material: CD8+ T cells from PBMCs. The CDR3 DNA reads TGCGCCAGCAGCCAAGAGACCCTGGGGGGGACTGAAGCTTTCTTT. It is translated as CASSQETLGGTEAFF.